These 3 T cell receptor beta chains share one sample of origin, sequenced in a study of post-analysis software for immune sequencing data. Study-wide findings and caveats: When patients were compared with controls, 4 or 5 TRBV segments were more frequent, TRBV5-6, TRBV5-1 and TRBV20-1 among them.

Researchers reported that TCR beta cDNA libraries carried unique molecular identifiers. TCRdb used MiXCR to reprocess the PCR reads, holding one entry per CDR3 protein. The sample lists hundreds of thousands of distinct CDR3 sequences, roughly 27% occurring once. For these TCRs, the target antigens are not known. The material sequenced was blood. Every receptor here comes from a girl between 5 and 17 years old with multiple sclerosis.

The chain couples TRBV27 to TRBJ2-5; D is unresolved. Germline CDR1 reads MNHEY; CDR2 reads SMNVEV (reference sequence). CDR3 length: 15 residues. With 6 bases removed from V and 2 bases from J, the gap between germline ends came to 16 bases. The CDR3 reads CASSVRGRMQETQYF. As DNA, the CDR3 is TGTGCCAGCAGCGTACGAGGAAGGATGCAAGAGACCCAGTACTTC.

The table lists this clonotype with a few counts. The chain carries TRBV6-6 and TRBJ1-2, with D possibly TRBD1 on 5 matching bases. This CDR3 is 15 amino acids long. Germline-derived CDR1 and CDR2 are MNHNY and SVGAGI (reference sequence). Trimming left V 4 bases short and J 6 bases short, with 18 bases between. This chain's CDR3 is CASSLGADRGDGYTF. In DNA form, the CDR3 reads TGTGCCAGCAGTTTAGGGGCCGATCGAGGAGATGGCTACACCTTC.

This clonotype has a count of ten or more. The chain carries TRBV12-3 or TRBV12-4 and TRBJ2-7; possibly TRBD2 for D (5 bases). CDR3 length: 16 residues. V lost 2 bases and J lost 3, with 17 bases in between. The CDR3, as DNA: TGTGCCAGCAGTTTAATAGGCTCGCCCGGGAACTACGAGCAGTACTTC. Its protein product is CASSLIGSPGNYEQYF.